A single sample gave rise to the 25 T cell receptor beta chains below, sequenced in a study of cytomegalovirus exposure and HLA in healthy donors. The study ran its PCR with 60 Vbeta and 13 Jbeta primers. Profiled with immunoSEQ multiplex PCR; TCRdb holds only in-frame clones, not every one. The sample contains approximately 140,000 clones, 82% of which appear only once. The material sequenced was PBMCs. These TCRs come from a woman aged 40 to 50 in good health and CMV-seronegative.

This clone was detected only a few times. This chain joins TRBV27 and TRBJ1-5; TRBD1 is a possible D gene (6 bases). This CDR3 contains 15 residues. Germline V gene lookup returns CDR1 MNHEY and CDR2 SMNVEV (reference sequence). Trimming removed 6 bases at V and 3 bases at J, with 15 bases between. CDR3 bases: TGTGCCAGCAGACAGGGTATTGGGATCAATCAGCCCCAGCATTTT. This codes for CASRQGIGINQPQHF.

This clone was seen a handful of times. This chain joins TRBV5-1 and TRBJ1-6; D is ambiguous. Germline CDR1 and CDR2: SGHRS and YFSETQ. The length of the CDR3 is 16 residues. The germline V and J ends were trimmed by 4 bases and 4 bases, with 15 bases remaining between them. The CDR3 DNA is TGCGCCAGCAGCCCGGTCGGAGGCAGTTATAATTCACCCCTCCACTTT. Amino acids: CASSPVGGSYNSPLHF.

The chain couples TRBV28 to TRBJ1-5, with 8 nucleotides matching TRBD1. The CDR3 has 15 residues. With 6 bases clipped from V and 4 bases from J, the junction kept 8 bases outside the gene matches. Germline CDR1 is MDHEN and CDR2 is SYDVKM. CDR3 in DNA: TGTGCCAGCAGCTCACAGGGGGTTGGGAATCAGCCCCAGCATTTT. It yields the protein CASSSQGVGNQPQHF.

The chain couples TRBV15 to TRBJ2-7, with D possibly being TRBD2 (5 bases). The CDR3 has 14 amino acids. V dropped 1 base and J dropped 3 bases, with 10 bases sitting between them. The germline gives CDR1 LNHNV, CDR2 YYDKDF (reference sequence). The CDR3 spells CATSRVASNYEQYF. For the CDR3, the DNA is TGTGCCACCAGCAGAGTGGCTAGCAACTACGAGCAGTACTTC.

The chain recombines TRBV2 with TRBJ2-7; 9 bases are a match to TRBD2. From germline, CDR1 is SNHLY and CDR2 FYNNEI. The CDR3 loop spans 16 amino acids. V lost 7 bases and J lost 4; bases outside the gene matches: 14. CDR3: CASILSGASGTYEQYF. The CDR3 DNA reads as TGTGCCAGCATCCTCTCGGGGGCTAGCGGGACATACGAGCAGTACTTC.

This chain connects TRBV5-4 to TRBJ2-5; D perhaps matches TRBD1 (6 bases). Germline CDR1 reads SGHNT; CDR2 reads YYREEE (reference sequence). The CDR3 sequence is 15 residues long. The DNA of the CDR3 is TGTGCTACTCGAGACAGGACCGCTGTCCAAGAGACCCAGTACTTC. Its translation: CATRDRTAVQETQYF.

This chain joins TRBV11-2 and TRBJ2-1; weak D call: TRBD2 (6 bases). Between the trimmed V and J ends, which lost 1 base and 7 bases, there was a span of 17 bases. Germline values: CDR1 SGHAT, CDR2 FQNNGV. This CDR3 has 16 amino acids. CDR3 protein: CASSLVGGTTVNEQFF. The CDR3 region has the DNA TGTGCCAGCAGCTTAGTGGGGGGAACCACTGTTAATGAGCAGTTCTTC. The whole variable domain, remainder taken from reference TRBV11-2 and TRBJ2-1, is EAGVAQSPRYKIIEKRQSVAFWCNPISGHATLYWYQQILGQGPKLLIQFQNNGVVDDSQLPKDRFSAERLKGVDSTLKIQPAKLEDSAVYLCASSLVGGTTVNEQFFGPGTRLTVL.

This rearrangement joins TRBV28 to TRBJ1-2; no firm D call. The germline V gene encodes CDR1 MDHEN and CDR2 SYDVKM. There are 14 residues in the CDR3. V was cut by 3 bases and J by 0 bases, with 8 bases left in between. The CDR3 sequence: CASSFMASNYGYTF. CDR3 coding DNA: TGTGCCAGCAGTTTCATGGCTTCTAACTATGGCTACACCTTC.

The sample holds one count of this clone. The chain links TRBV28 to TRBJ2-5, with 7 bases aligning to TRBD2. The J call may be faulty, since TRBJ2-7 better matches the DNA end. In germline, CDR1 is MDHEN, CDR2 SYDVKM. The CDR3 has 12 amino acids. The CDR3 loop reads CASQRGRNEQYF. DNA of the CDR3: TGTGCCAGCCAGCGGGGTAGGAACGAGCAGTACTTC.

The chain is built from TRBV10-3 and TRBJ2-2, with D possibly matching TRBD1 (5 bases). Germline assignment: CDR1 ENHRY and CDR2 SYGVKD. This CDR3 is built from 14 residues. Trimming stripped 5 bases from V and 4 bases from J, with 11 bases between. The CDR3 region is CAISLTEVTGELFF. The DNA for the CDR3 is TGTGCCATCAGTCTGACAGAAGTCACCGGGGAGCTGTTTTTT.

The chain links TRBV18 to TRBJ2-4; 8 bases line up with TRBD1. The V gene end was trimmed by 4 bases and the J gene end by 5 bases; junction bases not matched to a gene: 13. CDR1 and CDR2 (germline): KGHSH, LQKENI. There are 17 residues in the CDR3. The CDR3 region has the DNA TGTGCCAGCTCACGGCGTCCGAGTGGGACAGGCGAAAACATTCAGTACTTC. Its protein is CASSRRPSGTGENIQYF.

The chain is built from TRBV7-6 and TRBJ1-3; D perhaps matches TRBD1 (6 bases). V shed 2 bases and J shed 4 bases, with 15 bases lying between them. Germline V gives CDR1 SGHVS, CDR2 FNYEAQ. There are 16 residues in the CDR3. The CDR3 nucleotides read TGTGCCAGCAGCTTAAACCCCACAGGGACCGGAAACACCATATATTTT. Amino acids: CASSLNPTGTGNTIYF.

This chain connects TRBV9 to TRBJ1-2; no firm D call. The CDR3 runs to 14 residues. Germline lookup yields CDR1 SGDLS and CDR2 YYNGEE. Trimming took 0 bases from V and 4 from J, leaving 10 bases between them. CDR3 in DNA: TGTGCCAGCAGCGTAGGACATTTAGGCTATGGCTACACCTTC. It encodes CASSVGHLGYGYTF.

V gene TRBV25-1 combines with J gene TRBJ1-1, with a tentative D call TRBD1 (5 bases). V was shortened by 5 bases and J by 4 bases, with 8 bases between the two germline ends. Germline V CDR1 and CDR2: MGHDK, SYGVNS. CDR3 length equals 12 residues. The CDR3 DNA sequence: TGTGCCAGCAGTCCTAGGGGCACTGAAGCTTTCTTT. Protein product: CASSPRGTEAFF.

Of note for this clone: The final CDR3 position lacks the conserved phenylalanine or tryptophan, pointing to a likely read error. The DNA is left out, because the CDR3 cannot be placed on it with certainty; the CDR3 is given as TCRdb lists it. The V call is TRBV10-3, the J call TRBJ1-3. The CDR3 sequence runs 16 residues, both termini included. Germline loops: CDR1 ENHRY, CDR2 SYGVKD. CDR3 in amino acids: CAISESGTARGLSTLL.

This chain uses TRBV7-6 with TRBJ2-5; TRBD2 might be the D (5 bases). CDR3 length equals 15 residues. The V and J ends lost 1 base and 2 bases respectively, with 11 bases between them. From germline, CDR1 is SGHVS and CDR2 FNYEAQ. CDR3 loop: CASSLDRRLQETQYF. DNA for the CDR3: TGTGCCAGCAGCTTAGACAGAAGACTACAAGAGACCCAGTACTTC.

This sequence joins TRBV29-1 and TRBJ2-7, with a possible D match to TRBD2 (8 bases). There are 14 residues in the CDR3. Trimming cost V 4 bases and J 2 bases, with 15 bases left between them. Germline CDR1 is SQVTM and CDR2 is ANQGSEA. The CDR3: CSVVLAGQTYEQYF. CDR3 in DNA: TGCAGCGTTGTTTTAGCGGGACAGACCTACGAGCAGTACTTC.

V is TRBV27 and J is TRBJ1-4; the D gene is possibly TRBD1 (6 bases). Germline V gene lookup returns CDR1 MNHEY and CDR2 SMNVEV (reference sequence). CDR3 length equals 14 residues. The V end lost 6 bases, the J end lost 0 bases, and 8 bases lay between the germline ends. The DNA of the CDR3 is TGTGCCAGCAGCGACAGGACAACTAATGAAAAACTGTTTTTT. Protein sequence: CASSDRTTNEKLFF.

This chain connects TRBV11-2 to TRBJ1-1; TRBD1 matches at 9 bases. Unmatched junction bases numbered 3, after V lost 5 bases and J lost 8 bases. This CDR3 is built from 12 residues. CDR1 and CDR2 from the germline V gene are SGHAT and FQNNGV. The CDR3 nucleotides read TGTGCCAGCAGCCATGGACAGGGGGAAGCTTTCTTT. This gives the protein CASSHGQGEAFF. Together with reference TRBV11-2 and TRBJ1-1, the CDR3 gives the full variable domain: EAGVAQSPRYKIIEKRQSVAFWCNPISGHATLYWYQQILGQGPKLLIQFQNNGVVDDSQLPKDRFSAERLKGVDSTLKIQPAKLEDSAVYLCASSHGQGEAFFGQGTRLTVV.

The V call is TRBV19, the J call TRBJ2-7; no definite D call. The ends were cut back, 3 bases at V and 2 bases at J, with 11 bases in the middle. In germline, CDR1 is LNHDA, CDR2 SQIVND (reference sequence). The CDR3 covers 14 residues. CDR3 nucleotides: TGTGCCAGTAGTATTTATGGCGGCCCCTACGAGCAGTACTTC. Amino acids: CASSIYGGPYEQYF.

The chain carries TRBV14 and TRBJ1-1; TRBD1 matches 9 bases. CDR1 and CDR2 (germline): SGHDN, FVKESK. The CDR3 has 16 amino acids. V gave up 2 bases and J gave up 5 bases; unmatched junction bases: 9. The DNA of the CDR3 is TGTGCCAGCAGCCAACGGCTAGGACAGGGGATAACTGAAGCTTTCTTT. The encoded protein is CASSQRLGQGITEAFF.

The genes are TRBV19 and TRBJ1-5; D perhaps matches TRBD1 (5 bases). This CDR3 comprises 16 residues. V lost 6 bases, J lost 6 bases, and 21 bases lay in between. CDR1 LNHDA and CDR2 SQIVND come from the germline V gene (reference sequence). The CDR3 reads CASRYTRTSSGQPQHF. In nucleotides, the CDR3 is TGTGCCAGTAGGTATACCAGGACAAGTTCGGGTCAGCCCCAGCATTTT. Variable domain in full (rest from reference TRBV19 and TRBJ1-5): DGGITQSPKYLFRKEGQNVTLSCEQNLNHDAMYWYRQDPGQGLRLIYYSQIVNDFQKGDIAEGYSVSREKKESFPLTVTSAQKNPTAFYLCASRYTRTSSGQPQHFGDGTRLSIL.

The chain combines TRBV7-2 with TRBJ2-1; TRBD1 matches 7 bases. This CDR3 comprises 13 residues. Trimming took 5 bases from V and 3 from J; bases not matched to a gene: 1. Germline CDR1 SGHTA, CDR2 FQGNSA. The CDR3 sequence is CASSRDSYNEQFF. The CDR3 DNA reads TGTGCCAGCAGCAGGGACAGCTACAATGAGCAGTTCTTC.

This clone was detected only a few times. The chain is built from TRBV10-2 and TRBJ1-3, with D tentatively TRBD1 (5 bases). Germline values: CDR1 WSHSY, CDR2 SAAADI. V lost 11 bases to trimming and J lost 0 bases, with 11 bases between them. The CDR3 covers 13 residues. The CDR3 here is CAGYDSSGNTIYF. DNA of the CDR3: TGCGCCGGATATGACAGCTCTGGAAACACCATATATTTT.

The rearrangement links TRBV5-1 to TRBJ1-4; D is perhaps TRBD1 (5 bases). Per the germline V gene, CDR1 is SGHRS and CDR2 is YFSETQ. V shed 7 bases and J shed 7 bases, with 20 bases lying between them. This CDR3 has 15 amino acids. CDR3 nucleotides: TGCGCCAGCCAGCCCACAGGTTCTGGTGGTGAAAAACTGTTTTTT. Amino acid sequence: CASQPTGSGGEKLFF.